This TCR beta chain was sequenced for a study of beta chain features in type 1 diabetes. The authors reverse transcribed all of the isolated RNA, so sequencing captured expressed TCRB transcripts. Assay: immunoSEQ multiplex PCR; the TCRdb copy retains only in-frame clones and omits some. Of some 500,000 clones in the sample, approximately 10% are singletons; the top ten hold approximately 0.045%. The germline gives CDR1 KGHSH, CDR2 LQKENI. This CDR3 is built from 14 residues. Sample: naive CD4+ T cells from blood. The J gene is TRBJ2-5, the V gene TRBV18; possibly TRBD1 for D (6 bases). The DNA end is more similar to TRBJ2-7, so the J call may be wrong. This clonotype originated in a woman aged 18-29 years in good health. CDR3 sequence (DNA): TGTGCCAGCTCACCACTCGGGACAATCTACGAGCAGTACTTC. Protein product: CASSPLGTIYEQYF.